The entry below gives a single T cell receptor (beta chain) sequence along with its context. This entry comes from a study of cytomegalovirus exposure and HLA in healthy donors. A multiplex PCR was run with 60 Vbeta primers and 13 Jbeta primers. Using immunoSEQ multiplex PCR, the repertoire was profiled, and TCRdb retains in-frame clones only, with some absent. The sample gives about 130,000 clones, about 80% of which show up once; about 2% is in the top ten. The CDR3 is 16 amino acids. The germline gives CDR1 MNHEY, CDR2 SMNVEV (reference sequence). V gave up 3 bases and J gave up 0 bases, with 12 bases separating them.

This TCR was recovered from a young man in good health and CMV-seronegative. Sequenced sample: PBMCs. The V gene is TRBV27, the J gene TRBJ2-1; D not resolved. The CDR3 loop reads CASSFHLQSSYNEQFF. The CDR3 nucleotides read TGTGCCAGCAGTTTCCATTTACAGAGCTCCTACAATGAGCAGTTCTTC.